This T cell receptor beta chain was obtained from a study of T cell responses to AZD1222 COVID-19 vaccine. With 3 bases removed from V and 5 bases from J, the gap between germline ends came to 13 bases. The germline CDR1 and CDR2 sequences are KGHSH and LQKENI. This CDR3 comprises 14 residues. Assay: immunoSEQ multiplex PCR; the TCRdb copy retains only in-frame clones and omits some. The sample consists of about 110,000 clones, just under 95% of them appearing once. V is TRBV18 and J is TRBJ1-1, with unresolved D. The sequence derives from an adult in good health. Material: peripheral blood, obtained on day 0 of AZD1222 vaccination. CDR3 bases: TGTGCCAGCTCACCCCGAAACCGCGAGACTGAAGCTTTCTTT. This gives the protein CASSPRNRETEAFF.